This TCR beta chain originates from a study of blood T cell repertoires in COVID-19. Study-wide context: Whether acute or convalescent, the COVID-19 samples came from the United States, Italy and Spain. PBMCs, B-cell-depleted T cells, or T cells were the source of the cDNA or gDNA that made up the material.

This clone was counted ten times or more. Sequencing was performed with immunoSEQ multiplex PCR; in TCRdb, only in-frame clones are kept and a portion is missing. In the table there are nearly 250,000 clones, roughly four fifths of which are singletons. The source material was peripheral blood. The clonotype was recovered from a woman older than 75 with acute or convalescent COVID-19.

CDR3 bases: TGTGCCAGCAGTTTGAGCCAGGGGGCTGAAGCTTTCTTT. Its protein is CASSLSQGAEAFF. The rearrangement links TRBV12-3 or TRBV12-4 to TRBJ1-1, with TRBD1 matching over 7 bases. Trimming took 3 bases from V and 6 from J; bases not matched to a gene: 4. The CDR3 is made up of 13 amino acids.